The clone carrying this T cell receptor (beta chain) was seen repeatedly, ten times or more. Its target is not known. The V end lost 6 bases, the J end lost 10 bases, and 18 bases lay between the germline ends. The CDR3 has 13 residues. This sample was taken from a study of T cells in Graves' hyperthyroidism and ophthalmopathy. RNA transcripts were the template for amplifying TCR beta CDR3 regions. In the first-round RT-PCR of the TCR CDR3, the HTBI primer set was used. TCRdb analysed the multiplex PCR reads with MiXCR anew, one entry per CDR3 protein. The sample contains some 620,000 distinct CDR3 sequences, 16% of which appear only once. Graves' hyperthyroidism qualified as stable when ophthalmopathy did not progress within 18 months. Each diagnosis drew on symptoms, thyroxine, TRAb, thyroid ultrasound and orbital computed tomography findings. General observations from the study: Blood also contained most expanded thyroid clonotypes above 0.001.

The chain is built from TRBV12-3 or TRBV12-4 and TRBJ1-1, with a tentative D call TRBD1 (6 bases). Material: blood. The source of this sequence is a woman aged 25 to 39 with Graves' hyperthyroidism. The CDR3 spells CASRTGTLDGAFF. CDR3 DNA sequence: TGTGCCAGCAGGACCGGGACACTCGATGGAGCTTTCTTT.